This T cell receptor (beta chain) was profiled in a study of blood T cell repertoires in COVID-19. Study background: Some COVID-19 samples were acute and others convalescent; all came from the United States, Italy and Spain. Sources were T cells, B-cell-depleted T cells, or PBMCs; the material itself was cDNA or gDNA.

Clones were read by immunoSEQ multiplex PCR, and TCRdb kept only the in-frame ones, dropping some. Of around 220,000 clones detected, 80% appear once; the ten largest clones hold 6% to 7.5%. The TCR comes from a woman between 40 and 55 years old with acute COVID-19. Sequencing used PBMCs or T cells enriched from blood (not recorded which).

CDR3: CASSQADRAYEQYF. The CDR3 bases are TGTGCCAGCAGCCAAGCAGACAGGGCCTACGAGCAGTACTTC. The chain couples TRBV3-1 (or the pseudogene TRBV3-2) to TRBJ2-7; TRBD1 matches 7 bases. This CDR3 has 14 amino acids. Germline CDR1 LGHDT, CDR2 YNNKEL (reference sequence). Germline trimming cut 1 base from V and 2 bases from J; bases unmatched to any gene: 2.